The following is a T cell receptor (beta chain) sequence with its context. What antigen it recognizes has not been identified. Base qualities are not provided; no much larger clone lies one nucleotide away. The source of the sample is a study of blood T cell repertoires in COVID-19 (dated by TCRdb to the early 2020s). Regarding the research as a whole: Samples covering the acute and convalescent phases of COVID-19 were provided by collaborators in the United States, Italy and Spain. The prospective study material was composed of cDNA or gDNA derived from T cells, B-cell-depleted T cells, or PBMCs. Subjects who had been exposed to COVID-19, were actively infected with it, or had recovered from it provided the deeply sampled blood TCRbeta repertoires that made up the dataset. The repertoires were made available in a free public database intended to serve as a resource for research on the immune response to SARS-CoV-2. The samples were drawn from the first 160 participants of the ongoing ImmuneRACE study and from 1,254 subjects provided by 6 global collaborators. A de-identified subject ID, COVID-19 status, age in years and sex were almost always included in the sample metadata. Where available, HLA class I and class II types were obtained from metadata supplied by the sample provider rather than from assay-based typing. The research as a whole found: How much clinical and demographic metadata was included differed by source and by participant, and the metadata was provided uncurated.

The germline V gene encodes CDR1 MNHEY and CDR2 SVGAGI. The junction carries 7 bases between V and J, which are trimmed by 2 bases and 2 bases respectively. Counted from cysteine to phenylalanine, this CDR3 has 15 amino acids. The CDR3 DNA has 45 bases and is translated from base 1. At one collaborating source in Seattle, patients were enrolled during active infection and were followed longitudinally through the course of disease. Whole blood was collected in K2EDTA tubes by collaborating institutions according to the institutions' own protocols. For TCRbeta analysis, collaborators shipped samples in one of three forms: frozen whole blood, isolated PBMCs, or DNA extracted from either of those sample types. TCRbeta CDR3 regions were amplified from genomic DNA using the immunoSEQ Assay, a bias-controlled multiplex PCR. Processing in the source paper ran as follows. The number of nucleated cells in each sample was estimated from the amplification of reference gene primers within the assay. To quantify the absolute abundance of each unique TCRbeta CDR3 rearrangement, sequence reads were collapsed and filtered. For each sample, productive Simpson clonality was calculated as the square root of Simpson's diversity index across productive rearrangements. TCRdb holds this immuneACCESS table with in-frame rearrangements only. Some clones are missing; in checked studies, unresolved V genes explain under half, and the rest has no known cause. V, J and clone size are taken as reported in that table, and D and trimming were inferred from the DNA itself. This sample is represented by 350,000 to 400,000 clones; 80% to 90% of them were singletons. The ten most abundant clones make up approximately 3% of the sample.

Recombination connected TRBV6-5 to TRBJ1-6, with no confidently assigned D gene. The sequence was collected from a woman aged 25 to 45 with COVID-19, enrolled during active disease. The sequenced material came from peripheral blood. The CDR3 region has the sequence CASSYNAAYNSPLHF. The nucleotide sequence is TGTGCCAGCAGTTACAACGCAGCCTATAATTCACCCCTCCACTTT.